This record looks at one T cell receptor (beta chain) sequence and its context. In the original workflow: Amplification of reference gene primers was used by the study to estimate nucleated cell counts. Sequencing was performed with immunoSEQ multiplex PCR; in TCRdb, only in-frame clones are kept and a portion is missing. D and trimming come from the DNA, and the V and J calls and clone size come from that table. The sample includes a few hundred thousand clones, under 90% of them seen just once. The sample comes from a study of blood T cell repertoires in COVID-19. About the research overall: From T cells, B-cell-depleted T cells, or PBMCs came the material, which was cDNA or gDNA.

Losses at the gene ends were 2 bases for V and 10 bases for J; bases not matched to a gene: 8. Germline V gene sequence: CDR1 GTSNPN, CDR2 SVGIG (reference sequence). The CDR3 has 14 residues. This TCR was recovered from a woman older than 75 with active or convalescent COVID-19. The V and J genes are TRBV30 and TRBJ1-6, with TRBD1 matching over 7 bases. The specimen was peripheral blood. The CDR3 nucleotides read TGTGCCTGGAGTCTGACCAAAGGGGGCTCACCCCTCCACTTT. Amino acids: CAWSLTKGGSPLHF.